This passage covers 28 T cell receptor beta chains from one sample sequenced in a study of graft-versus-host responses after intestinal transplantation. Tissue processing of the graft released intraepithelial and lamina propria lymphocytes from it. Here immunoSEQ multiplex PCR was the method, and the copy in TCRdb shows in-frame clones only, minus some. The sample consists of 15,000 to 20,000 clones, 75% to 85% of them appearing once. The source was ileum tissue, collected just under 600 days after intestinal transplantation. These receptors were obtained from a human patient who received an intestinal transplant, so some T cells may come from the graft donor.

This clone showed up just a few times. The V gene is TRBV9, the J gene TRBJ2-3; TRBD1 aligns across 8 bases. With V trimmed by 4 bases and J by 2 bases, 6 bases remained unmatched. The CDR3 loop spans 15 amino acids. Looked up from germline, CDR1 is SGDLS and CDR2 is YYNGEE. CDR3 coding DNA: TGTGCCAGCAGCAACCGGGACAGGTACACAGATACGCAGTATTTT. Translated, it gives CASSNRDRYTDTQYF.

CDR3 in DNA: TGTGCCAGCTCAGGGGAAAGCGTCTCTGGGGCCAACGTCCTGACTTTC. It yields the protein CASSGESVSGANVLTF. The V call is TRBV18, the J call TRBJ2-6, with D unclear. Germline V gene data show CDR1 as KGHSH and CDR2 as LQKENI. This CDR3 region has 16 residues. The V end was cut by 5 bases, the J end by 0 bases, with 11 bases between. Full variable domain (missing parts from reference TRBV18 and TRBJ2-6): NAGVMQNPRHLVRRRGQEARLRCSPMKGHSHVYWYRQLPEEGLKFMVYLQKENIIDESGMPKERFSAEFPKEGPSILRIQQVVRGDSAAYFCASSGESVSGANVLTFGAGSRLTVL.

This clone was found a few times. The chain combines TRBV5-1 with TRBJ2-7; 7 bases map to TRBD1. Looked up from germline, CDR1 is SGHRS and CDR2 is YFSETQ. The V and J ends lost 4 bases and 2 bases, in that order; junction bases with no gene match: 9. The CDR3 length is 15 residues. CDR3 coding DNA: TGCGCCAGCAGCCAACAGGGGCAGGGAGCCTACGAGCAGTACTTC. It codes for CASSQQGQGAYEQYF.

V and J are TRBV6-1 and TRBJ1-6, with 8 bases aligning to TRBD1. V shed 6 bases, J shed 8 bases, and the junction held 9 bases outside the gene matches. Germline V gives CDR1 MNHNS, CDR2 SASEGT. This CDR3 region has 15 residues. The chain's CDR3 is CASSPPTGVDSPLHF. The CDR3 DNA reads as TGTGCCAGCAGCCCACCGACAGGGGTGGATTCACCCCTCCACTTT.

J is TRBJ1-6 and V is TRBV7-9; perhaps TRBD1 as D (5 bases). Looked up from germline, CDR1 is SEHNR and CDR2 is FQNEAQ (reference sequence). V was shortened by 5 bases and J by 7 bases, with 21 bases between the two germline ends. CDR3 length: 17 amino acids. CDR3 sequence (DNA): TGTGCCAGCAGCAAAAAAGGGGTTGGACTCGTAAATTCACCCCTCCACTTT. It encodes CASSKKGVGLVNSPLHF.

This clone was recorded once. V and J are TRBV4-2 and TRBJ2-1; D gene uncertain. V was pared by 1 base and J by 7 bases, with 14 bases between. There are 15 residues in the CDR3. Germline V lookup: CDR1 LGHNA, CDR2 YNFKEQ. The DNA of the CDR3 is TGTGCCAGCAGCCAAGCGGTTACCTCTCGGAATGAGCAGTTCTTC. This sequence encodes CASSQAVTSRNEQFF.

The chain couples TRBV7-2 to TRBJ2-3; TRBD2 matches at 12 bases. CDR3 length: 17 amino acids. V lost 5 bases, J lost 2 bases, and 8 bases stayed unmatched. Per the germline V gene, CDR1 is SGHTA and CDR2 is FQGNSA. CDR3 coding DNA: TGTGCCAGCAGCCCAAGGACTAGCGGGGCGCTCACAGATACGCAGTATTTT. Its translation is CASSPRTSGALTDTQYF.

V and J are TRBV7-4 and TRBJ1-1; D not certain. CDR3 length equals 13 residues. From germline, CDR1 is SGHVT and CDR2 SQSDAQ. Trimming left V 5 bases short and J 1 base short, with 8 bases between. The CDR3 region has the DNA TGTGCCAGCAGCCACCCAGGGAACACTGAAGCTTTCTTT. As protein: CASSHPGNTEAFF.

The rearrangement uses TRBV4-1 and TRBJ2-2; tentative D call: TRBD2 (6 bases). The CDR3 has 16 amino acids. The V gene lost 1 base and the J gene lost 4 bases, with 13 bases spanning the gap. Germline lookup yields CDR1 MGHRA and CDR2 YSYEKL. Here the CDR3 reads CASSQGLGVRTGELFF. CDR3 DNA: TGCGCCAGCAGCCAAGGACTAGGGGTCCGCACCGGGGAGCTGTTTTTT.

This clone was counted only a few times. This chain connects TRBV7-8 to TRBJ2-7; D possibly corresponds to TRBD2 (5 bases). V was pared by 5 bases and J by 3 bases, with 11 bases between. This CDR3 spans 13 amino acids. Per the germline V gene, CDR1 is SGHVS and CDR2 is FQNEAQ. The CDR3 region is CASSRVGDYEQYF. The CDR3 DNA follows: TGTGCCAGCAGCCGTGTCGGGGACTACGAGCAGTACTTC.

The chain carries TRBV28 and TRBJ2-3; D remains ambiguous. The CDR3 extends over 16 amino acids. Germline values: CDR1 MDHEN, CDR2 SYDVKM. With 5 bases removed from V and 2 bases from J, the gap between germline ends came to 17 bases. As DNA, the CDR3 is TGTGCCAGCAGTCCTCCCCTCGGACGCTACACAGATACGCAGTATTTT. It specifies CASSPPLGRYTDTQYF.

This chain links TRBV7-9 with TRBJ2-1; 7 bases align to TRBD1. The CDR3 length is 16 residues. V was pared by 8 bases and J by 3 bases, with 13 bases of the junction left unmatched. Germline lookup yields CDR1 SEHNR and CDR2 FQNEAQ (reference sequence). The CDR3 sequence: CASAAARQGLYNEQFF. In DNA, the CDR3 is TGTGCCAGCGCAGCGGCCAGACAGGGTCTCTACAATGAGCAGTTCTTC.

The chain has TRBV6-5 and TRBJ2-7; weak D call: TRBD1 (6 bases). The CDR3 spans 12 residues. Germline V lookup: CDR1 MNHEY, CDR2 SVGAGI. Trimming removed 10 bases from V and 4 bases from J, with 14 bases in between. The CDR3 DNA reads as TGTGCCACCAAAGACAGGCTATACGAGCAGTACTTC. Translating gives CATKDRLYEQYF.

The genes are TRBV2 and TRBJ1-2; D remains unclear. CDR3 length: 15 residues. The V gene lost 2 bases and the J gene lost 8 bases, with 18 bases spanning the gap. In germline, CDR1 is SNHLY, CDR2 FYNNEI. The CDR3 coding sequence is TGTGCCAGCAGTGAATTAGGGAGCGTGCTAGGAGGCTACACCTTC. This sequence encodes CASSELGSVLGGYTF.

The V and J genes are TRBV19 and TRBJ2-7, with 8 bases aligning to TRBD2. Looked up from germline, CDR1 is LNHDA and CDR2 is SQIVND (reference sequence). CDR3 length: 18 residues. J lost 1 base, V lost 5 bases, and 16 bases had no gene match. In DNA form, the CDR3 reads TGTGCCAGTAGTCTCCAAGCGGGGGCCATCACATTTTCCTACGAGCAGTACTTC. Its translation is CASSLQAGAITFSYEQYF.

The chain joins TRBV19 to TRBJ2-3, with TRBD1 matching over 9 bases. The CDR3 loop spans 15 amino acids. Trimming took 4 bases from V and 1 from J; bases not matched to a gene: 3. The germline V gene has CDR1 LNHDA and CDR2 SQIVND (reference sequence). The CDR3 loop reads CASSTGQGRTDTQYF. CDR3 DNA: TGTGCCAGTAGTACGGGACAGGGCCGCACAGATACGCAGTATTTT.

This clone was recorded only once. The CDR3 is CASSPRPTGNSPLHF. For the CDR3, the DNA is TGTGCCAGCAGTCCTCGACCTACCGGGAATTCACCCCTCCACTTT. J is TRBJ1-6 and V is TRBV6-5; D remains unclear. Germline CDR1 reads MNHEY; CDR2 reads SVGAGI. Trimming removed 5 bases at V and 7 bases at J, with 15 bases between. This CDR3 contains 15 residues.

This clone is a singleton in its sample. The chain combines TRBV7-2 with TRBJ2-3; D is unresolved. The CDR3 runs 15 residues. The germline V and J ends were trimmed by 5 bases and 5 bases, with 17 bases remaining between them. CDR1 and CDR2 (germline): SGHTA, FQGNSA. The CDR3 region has the DNA TGTGCCAGCAGCCAGAACTCACTTCTCGTAGATACGCAGTATTTT. It yields the protein CASSQNSLLVDTQYF.

V and J are TRBV19 and TRBJ1-1; no definite D call. This CDR3 contains 10 residues. The ends were cut back, 6 bases at V and 1 base at J, with 0 bases in the middle. Germline CDR1 reads LNHDA; CDR2 reads SQIVND (reference sequence). CDR3 amino acids: CASRNTEAFF. CDR3 coding DNA: TGTGCCAGTAGGAACACTGAAGCTTTCTTT.

This clone was observed a few times. The chain joins TRBV6-1 to TRBJ2-5, with 7 bases that match TRBD2. The J call is uncertain, as TRBJ2-7 better fits the DNA end. The CDR3 spans 14 residues. CDR1 and CDR2 from the germline V gene are MNHNS and SASEGT. CDR3 in amino acids: CASSARTRSYEQYF. The CDR3 DNA is TGTGCCAGCAGTGCCCGGACTAGGTCCTACGAGCAGTACTTC.

The chain links TRBV10-3 to TRBJ2-3; D may be TRBD2 (6 bases). Germline V lookup: CDR1 ENHRY, CDR2 SYGVKD. V lost 2 bases to trimming and J lost 3 bases, with 9 bases between them. The CDR3 is 14 amino acids. The CDR3 protein is CAISEREITDTQYF. CDR3 nucleotide sequence: TGTGCCATCAGTGAGCGGGAGATTACAGATACGCAGTATTTT.

This rearrangement joins TRBV19 to TRBJ1-5; D is unclear. Trimming shortened V by 5 bases and J by 7 bases, and 18 bases separated the two germline ends. The CDR3 length is 15 residues. Germline CDR1 is LNHDA and CDR2 is SQIVND (reference sequence). The CDR3 nucleotides read TGTGCCAGTAGTCCGGGTAGATCATACGGACAGCCCCAGCATTTT. It translates to CASSPGRSYGQPQHF.

To note about this clone: At one boundary the junction diverges from the germline segment, which might be a read error. The chain couples TRBV5-1 to TRBJ1-1; D unclear. The CDR3 has 17 amino acids. The V gene's germline CDR1 is SGHRS and CDR2 YFSETQ. Here the CDR3 reads CASRLVYTGKMNTEAFF. CDR3 DNA sequence: TGCGCCAGCAGATTGGTGTACACGGGAAAGATGAACACTGAAGCTTTCTTT.

V gene TRBV6-5 combines with J gene TRBJ2-3, with D possibly being TRBD1 or TRBD2 (7 bases each). V lost 2 bases to trimming and J lost 2 bases, with 14 bases between them. Looked up from germline, CDR1 is MNHEY and CDR2 is SVGAGI. This CDR3 spans 16 amino acids. CDR3 protein: CASSYGEGADTDTQYF. CDR3 coding DNA: TGTGCCAGCAGTTACGGGGAGGGGGCGGACACAGATACGCAGTATTTT.

V gene TRBV18 combines with J gene TRBJ1-1, with a tentative D call TRBD1 (6 bases). Looked up from germline, CDR1 is KGHSH and CDR2 is LQKENI. V was trimmed by 6 bases and J by 1 base, leaving 15 bases between them. The CDR3 totals 15 residues. The CDR3 DNA reads TGTGCCAGCTCCCCCGGAGCGACAGGGAACACTGAAGCTTTCTTT. Amino acids: CASSPGATGNTEAFF. Drawing the rest from reference TRBV18 and TRBJ1-1, the complete variable domain is NAGVMQNPRHLVRRRGQEARLRCSPMKGHSHVYWYRQLPEEGLKFMVYLQKENIIDESGMPKERFSAEFPKEGPSILRIQQVVRGDSAAYFCASSPGATGNTEAFFGQGTRLTVV.

V is TRBV4-2 and J is TRBJ2-3; 8 bases agree with TRBD2. The germline CDR1 and CDR2 sequences are LGHNA and YNFKEQ. This CDR3 has 17 amino acids. Unmatched junction bases numbered 6, after V lost 1 base and J lost 0 bases. In DNA form, the CDR3 reads TGTGCCAGCAGCCAAGTTTCAGCGGGGGCTAGCACAGATACGCAGTATTTT. It codes for CASSQVSAGASTDTQYF.

The chain carries TRBV6-1 and TRBJ2-2; TRBD1 matches at 8 bases. The trim removed 5 bases at V and 5 bases at J, leaving 7 bases unmatched. The germline CDR1 and CDR2 sequences are MNHNS and SASEGT. CDR3 length equals 15 residues. CDR3 DNA sequence: TGTGCCAGCAGTACATGGACAGGGTCAACCGGGGAGCTGTTTTTT. This codes for CASSTWTGSTGELFF.

The chain employs TRBV5-1 and TRBJ2-5; TRBD2 aligns across 9 bases. The CDR3 is 14 amino acids. J lost 5 bases, V lost 1 base, and 3 bases had no gene match. CDR1 is SGHRS and CDR2 is YFSETQ in the germline V gene. The CDR3 region is CASSLTTSGETQYF. In DNA form, the CDR3 reads TGCGCCAGCAGCTTGACCACTAGCGGGGAGACCCAGTACTTC.